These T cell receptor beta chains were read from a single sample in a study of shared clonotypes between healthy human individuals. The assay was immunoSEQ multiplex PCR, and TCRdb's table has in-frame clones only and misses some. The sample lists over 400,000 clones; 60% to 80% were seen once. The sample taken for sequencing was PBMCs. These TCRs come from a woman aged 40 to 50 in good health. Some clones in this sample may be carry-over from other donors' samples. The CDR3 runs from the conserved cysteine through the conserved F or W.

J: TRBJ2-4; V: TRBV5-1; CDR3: CASSLGYGLAKNIQYF
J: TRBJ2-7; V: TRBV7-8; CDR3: CASSLTGDYEQYF
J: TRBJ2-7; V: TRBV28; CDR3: CASLGSVEQYF
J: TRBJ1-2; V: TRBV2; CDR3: CASNVRGQSNYGYTF
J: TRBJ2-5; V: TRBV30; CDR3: CAQGVNQETQYF
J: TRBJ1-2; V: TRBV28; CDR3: CASSLWGQVYLGGYTF
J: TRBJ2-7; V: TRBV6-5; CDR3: CASSPLGGEIYEQYF
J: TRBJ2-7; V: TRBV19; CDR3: CASSIGAGPPYEQYF
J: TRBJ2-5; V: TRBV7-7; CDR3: CASSFRGRQETQYF
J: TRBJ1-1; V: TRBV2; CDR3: CASSVWDANTEAFF
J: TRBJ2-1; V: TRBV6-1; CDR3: CASSERWGNEQFF
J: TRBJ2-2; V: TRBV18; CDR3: CASSPQVILNGGELFF
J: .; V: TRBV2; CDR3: CASRLLAGGTYEQYF
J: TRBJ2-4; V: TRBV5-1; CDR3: CASSSGTGLAKNIQYF
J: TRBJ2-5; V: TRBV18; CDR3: CASSPHHGGQETQYF
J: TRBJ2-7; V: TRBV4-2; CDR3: CASSQSGRVEVSRQYF
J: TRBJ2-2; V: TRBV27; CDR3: CASTTGGRNPGELFF
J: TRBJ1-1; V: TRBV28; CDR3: CASSLSGRGRDTEAFF
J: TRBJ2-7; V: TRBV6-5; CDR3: CASSSPREQYF
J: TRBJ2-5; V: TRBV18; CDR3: CASSPPGGEDRGETQYF
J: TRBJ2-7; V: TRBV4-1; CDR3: CASSQTRGGQSYEQYF
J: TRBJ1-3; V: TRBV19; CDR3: CASSGHRVSGNTIYF
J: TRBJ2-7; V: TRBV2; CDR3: CASSDSYEQYF
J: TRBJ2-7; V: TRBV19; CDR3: CASSRGLNNEQYF
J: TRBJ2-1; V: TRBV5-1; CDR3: CASSLVQGPYNEQFF
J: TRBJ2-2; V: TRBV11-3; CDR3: CASSGTANTGELFF
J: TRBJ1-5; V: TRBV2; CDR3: CASSEDRGRQPQHF